The T cell receptor (beta chain) described here comes from a study of T cells in Graves' hyperthyroidism and ophthalmopathy. Germline V gene data show CDR1 as SGHRS and CDR2 as YFSETQ. V trimming: 3 bases; J trimming: 4 bases; junction bases outside the gene matches: 13. The CDR3 is 17 residues long. This clonotype has ten or more counts. Researchers amplified the TCR beta CDR3 regions from RNA transcripts. First-round RT-PCR with HTBI primers amplified the TCR CDR3 region. TCRdb reanalysed the multiplex PCR reads using MiXCR and keeps one entry per CDR3 protein. The sample has around 340,000 distinct CDR3 sequences; roughly 23% are singletons.

The V and J genes are TRBV5-1 and TRBJ1-1; 9 positions agree with TRBD1. The material sequenced was blood. The TCR was taken from a woman aged 45 to 65 with Graves' hyperthyroidism. For the CDR3, the DNA is TGCGCCAGCAGCTCGAGCCGACCGGGACAGGGACTCACTGAAGCTTTCTTT. It translates to CASSSSRPGQGLTEAFF.